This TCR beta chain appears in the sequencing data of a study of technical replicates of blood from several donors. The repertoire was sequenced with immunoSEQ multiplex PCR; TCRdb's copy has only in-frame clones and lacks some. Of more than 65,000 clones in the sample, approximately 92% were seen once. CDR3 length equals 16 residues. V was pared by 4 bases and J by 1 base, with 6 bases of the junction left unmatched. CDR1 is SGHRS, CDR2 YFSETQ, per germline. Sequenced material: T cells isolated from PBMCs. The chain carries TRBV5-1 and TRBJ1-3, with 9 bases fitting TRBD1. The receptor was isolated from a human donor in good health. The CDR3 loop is CASSQAGTGSGNTIYF. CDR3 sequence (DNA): TGCGCCAGCAGCCAGGCCGGGACAGGGTCTGGAAACACCATATATTTT.